The 28 T cell receptor beta chains listed next were all sequenced from one sample in a study of blood T cell repertoires in COVID-19. Measured with immunoSEQ multiplex PCR; TCRdb has only the in-frame clones, and not every one. The repertoire holds 250,000 or so clones, with around 87% as singletons. Input material: peripheral blood. All receptors derive from a woman aged 40 to 50 who had recovered from COVID-19.

The rearrangement uses TRBV5-1 and TRBJ2-5; 11 positions match TRBD2. The CDR3 totals 16 residues. Germline V gene lookup returns CDR1 SGHRS and CDR2 YFSETQ. The V segment lost 4 bases and the J segment 1 base; nucleotides outside the gene matches: 6. CDR3 protein: CASSAQLAGAQETQYF. The CDR3 DNA is TGCGCCAGCAGCGCCCAACTAGCGGGGGCCCAAGAGACCCAGTACTTC.

The chain joins TRBV7-9 to TRBJ2-5; D unresolved. CDR3 length: 14 residues. Deletions cut 11 bases from V and 3 bases from J, with 19 bases between. Germline V gene sequence: CDR1 SEHNR, CDR2 FQNEAQ (reference sequence). The CDR3 DNA sequence: TGTGCCTTGGTTCCCTTAAAGCCCAAAGAGACCCAGTACTTC. It encodes CALVPLKPKETQYF.

This clone was found once. V usage is TRBV21-1 and J usage is TRBJ1-5. TRBV21-1 is a known pseudogene. The CDR3 is 14 amino acids. The CDR3 DNA follows: TGTGCCAGCAGCAAAGTCCGGGTAGGACAGCCCCAGCATTTT. Its protein product is CASSKVRVGQPQHF.

This clone was seen a handful of times. The V and J genes are TRBV5-1 and TRBJ1-4; D perhaps matches TRBD1 (5 bases). Germline CDR1 reads SGHRS; CDR2 reads YFSETQ. The V end was cut by 4 bases, the J end by 4 bases, with 17 bases between. The length of the CDR3 is 16 residues. CDR3: CASSPRPPGLNEKLFF. CDR3 bases: TGCGCCAGCAGCCCGAGGCCACCAGGGCTTAATGAAAAACTGTTTTTT. Complete variable domain (other parts from reference TRBV5-1 and TRBJ1-4): KAGVTQTPRYLIKTRGQQVTLSCSPISGHRSVSWYQQTPGQGLQFLFEYFSETQRNKGNFPGRFSGRQFSNSRSEMNVSTLELGDSALYLCASSPRPPGLNEKLFFGSGTQLSVL.

The chain is built from TRBV9 and TRBJ2-5; 9 bases line up with TRBD1. Per the germline V gene, CDR1 is SGDLS and CDR2 is YYNGEE. The ends lost 3 bases at V and 5 bases at J; junction bases unmatched: 11. This CDR3 has 16 amino acids. The CDR3 spells CASSERADRGGETQYF. CDR3 sequence (DNA): TGTGCCAGCAGCGAGCGGGCGGACAGGGGAGGGGAGACCCAGTACTTC. The variable domain in full, completed from reference TRBV9 and TRBJ2-5, reads DSGVTQTPKHLITATGQRVTLRCSPRSGDLSVYWYQQSLDQGLQFLIQYYNGEERAKGNILERFSAQQFPDLHSELNLSSLELGDSALYFCASSERADRGGETQYFGPGTRLLVL.

The chain recombines TRBV7-9 with TRBJ1-4; D is unresolved. CDR1 SEHNR and CDR2 FQNEAQ come from the germline V gene (reference sequence). The CDR3 is 16 amino acids. V lost 2 bases to trimming and J lost 0 bases, with 10 bases between them. In nucleotides, the CDR3 is TGTGCCAGCAGCTTAAGACTAGCAGCAACTAATGAAAAACTGTTTTTT. Encoded protein: CASSLRLAATNEKLFF. Based on the CDR3 plus reference TRBV7-9 and TRBJ1-4, the full variable domain is DTGVSQNPRHKITKRGQNVTFRCDPISEHNRLYWYRQTLGQGPEFLTYFQNEAQLEKSRLLSDRFSAERPKGSFSTLEIQRTEQGDSAMYLCASSLRLAATNEKLFFGSGTQLSVL.

The chain has TRBV5-1 and TRBJ1-1; unclear D gene. CDR3 length: 15 residues. The V end lost 0 bases, the J end lost 0 bases, and 9 bases lay between the germline ends. Germline V lookup: CDR1 SGHRS, CDR2 YFSETQ. This CDR3 reads CASSLGGEMNTEAFF. Written as DNA, the CDR3 is TGCGCCAGCAGCTTGGGAGGAGAAATGAACACTGAAGCTTTCTTT.

This chain links TRBV20-1 with TRBJ2-5; 8 positions agree with TRBD1. Germline V gene sequence: CDR1 DFQATT, CDR2 SNEGSKA (reference sequence). With 7 bases clipped from V and 4 bases from J, the junction kept 2 bases outside the gene matches. The CDR3 runs 11 residues. The CDR3 spells CSVDRGETQYF. The CDR3 coding sequence is TGCAGTGTCGACAGGGGAGAGACCCAGTACTTC.

V is TRBV7-8 and J is TRBJ2-3; D perhaps matches TRBD1 (5 bases). This CDR3 comprises 15 residues. The germline CDR1 and CDR2 sequences are SGHVS and FQNEAQ. V lost 0 bases to trimming and J lost 0 bases, with 7 bases between them. The CDR3 nucleotides read TGTGCCAGCAGCTTAGCGGGGCATAGCACAGATACGCAGTATTTT. It encodes CASSLAGHSTDTQYF. Using reference TRBV7-8 and TRBJ2-3 for the parts outside the CDR3, the full variable domain is GAGVSQSPRYKVAKRGQDVALRCDPISGHVSLFWYQQALGQGPEFLTYFQNEAQLDKSGLPSDRFFAERPEGSVSTLKIQRTQQEDSAVYLCASSLAGHSTDTQYFGPGTRLTVL.

The chain combines TRBV27 with TRBJ2-4, with D maybe TRBD2 (5 bases). The CDR3 spans 14 residues. Germline V CDR1 and CDR2: MNHEY, SMNVEV (reference sequence). V gave up 5 bases and J gave up 7 bases, with 15 bases separating them. The CDR3 DNA reads as TGTGCCAGCAGTCCCCTTTCAGGCGGGAACATTCAGTACTTC. Translating gives CASSPLSGGNIQYF.

The gene calls are TRBV6-2 or TRBV6-3 and TRBJ2-5; TRBD2 matches at 7 bases. CDR3 length equals 17 residues. Per the germline V gene, CDR1 is MNHEY and CDR2 is SVGEGT. V shed 2 bases, J shed 0 bases, and the junction held 9 bases outside the gene matches. CDR3 region: CASSYPVSAGDQETQYF. In nucleotides, the CDR3 is TGTGCCAGCAGTTACCCAGTGAGCGCGGGGGACCAAGAGACCCAGTACTTC.

This sequence joins TRBV6-2 or TRBV6-3 and TRBJ2-7, with TRBD2 matching over 9 bases. CDR1 MNHEY and CDR2 SVGEGT come from the germline V gene. J was trimmed by 6 bases and V by 5 bases; bases with no gene match: 5. This CDR3 has 13 amino acids. The CDR3 loop reads CASSPGLASEQYF. CDR3 in DNA: TGTGCCAGCAGTCCGGGACTAGCCAGCGAGCAGTACTTC.

This clone showed up just a few times. The chain recombines TRBV2 with TRBJ1-1, with no clear D. Trimming took 10 bases from V and 0 from J, leaving 15 bases between them. Looked up from germline, CDR1 is SNHLY and CDR2 is FYNNEI. This CDR3 comprises 14 residues. In DNA, the CDR3 is TGTGCCACCTTCCAAATCGCGGTGAACACTGAAGCTTTCTTT. This translates into CATFQIAVNTEAFF.

V is TRBV5-1 and J is TRBJ1-1; D ambiguous. The V gene's germline CDR1 is SGHRS and CDR2 YFSETQ. V was pared by 4 bases and J by 0 bases, with 16 bases between. This CDR3 contains 16 residues. This chain's CDR3 is CASSHKVDFMNTEAFF. Here the CDR3 DNA reads TGCGCCAGCAGCCACAAGGTCGACTTTATGAACACTGAAGCTTTCTTT.

The J gene is TRBJ1-6, the V gene TRBV5-1; no definite D call. Between the trimmed V and J ends, which lost 2 bases and 10 bases, there was a span of 13 bases. Per germline, CDR1 SGHRS and CDR2 YFSETQ. The CDR3 extends over 14 amino acids. The CDR3 DNA reads as TGCGCCAGCAGCTTAGGAACAGCGGGCTCACCCCTCCACTTT. It translates to CASSLGTAGSPLHF.

The V gene is TRBV5-5, the J gene TRBJ2-2; 7 bases are shared with TRBD2. J gave up 4 bases and V 2 bases, and 8 bases lay outside the gene matches. This CDR3 spans 16 amino acids. Looked up from germline, CDR1 is SGHKS and CDR2 is YYEKEE (reference sequence). Written as DNA, the CDR3 is TGTGCCAGCAGCTTCCAAGCCCGCGGGGGCACCGGGGAGCTGTTTTTT. Its protein product is CASSFQARGGTGELFF.

There are many counts of this clone. Other DNA sequences from this sample encode an identical CDR3 as well. The rearrangement links TRBV5-1 to TRBJ1-1, with D possibly being TRBD1 (5 bases). The CDR3 spans 14 residues. Germline V gene lookup returns CDR1 SGHRS and CDR2 YFSETQ. Trimming stripped 0 bases from V and 0 bases from J, with 6 bases between. The CDR3 sequence: CASSLEGVNTEAFF. For the CDR3, the DNA is TGCGCCAGCAGCTTGGAAGGGGTGAACACTGAAGCTTTCTTT.

This rearrangement joins TRBV29-1 to TRBJ1-5, with D hard to call. There are 14 residues in the CDR3. The V and J ends lost 4 bases and 0 bases respectively, with 10 bases between them. Germline CDR1 is SQVTM and CDR2 is ANQGSEA. CDR3 residues: CSVAQSYSNQPQHF. The CDR3 DNA reads TGCAGCGTTGCTCAGTCTTATAGCAATCAGCCCCAGCATTTT.

This clone appeared once. The rearrangement links TRBV29-1 to TRBJ2-7; TRBD1 matches 9 bases. Germline-derived CDR1 and CDR2 are SQVTM and ANQGSEA. This CDR3 contains 12 residues. J was trimmed by 2 bases and V by 8 bases; bases with no gene match: 4. For the CDR3, the DNA is TGCAGCTTTAACAGGGGGCCCTACGAGCAGTACTTC. It encodes CSFNRGPYEQYF.

This chain connects TRBV5-5 to TRBJ1-4, with 12 bases aligning to TRBD1. Germline V gene lookup returns CDR1 SGHKS and CDR2 YYEKEE (reference sequence). There are 15 residues in the CDR3. V lost 4 bases and J lost 8; bases outside the gene matches: 6. CDR3 sequence reads: CASSLPGTGGEKLFF. Written as DNA, the CDR3 is TGTGCCAGCAGCCTACCCGGGACAGGGGGCGAAAAACTGTTTTTT.

This rearrangement joins TRBV5-4 to TRBJ1-2; 8 nucleotides match TRBD1. Germline V lookup: CDR1 SGHNT, CDR2 YYREEE (reference sequence). This CDR3 is built from 14 residues. The trim removed 4 bases at V and 1 base at J, leaving 3 bases unmatched. The CDR3 protein is CASSVDRGNYGYTF. The CDR3 DNA sequence: TGTGCCAGCAGCGTAGACAGGGGTAACTATGGCTACACCTTC.

The chain carries TRBV20-1 and TRBJ1-2; D not certain. This CDR3 spans 11 amino acids. Germline V lookup: CDR1 DFQATT, CDR2 SNEGSKA (reference sequence). V was clipped by 6 bases and J by 8 bases, with 13 bases between them. Written as DNA, the CDR3 is TGCAGTGCCTTCGGGTTTCGGGGCTACACCTTC. It codes for CSAFGFRGYTF.

There are a few counts of this clone. The J gene is TRBJ2-7, the V gene TRBV10-1; 12 bases are a match to TRBD2. CDR3 size: 14 residues. Germline V gene data show CDR1 as WNHNN and CDR2 as SYGVQD (reference sequence). V shed 4 bases and J 6 bases; nucleotides not matched to a gene: 4. This CDR3 reads CASSASGGAPEQYF. DNA of the CDR3: TGCGCCAGCAGTGCTAGCGGGGGGGCCCCCGAGCAGTACTTC.

CDR3 coding DNA: TGTGCCAGCATAAGGGACAGGGGGCACTATGGCTACACCTTC. Encoded protein: CASIRDRGHYGYTF. The chain has TRBV2 and TRBJ1-2; TRBD1 matches 12 bases. V lost 7 bases, J lost 3 bases, and 3 bases stayed unmatched. The CDR3 runs to 14 residues. CDR1 is SNHLY, CDR2 FYNNEI, per germline.

V usage is TRBV10-2 and J usage is TRBJ1-2, with TRBD1 identical over 7 bases. CDR3 length equals 14 residues. Trimming cost V 7 bases and J 3 bases; bases outside gene matches: 8. CDR1 and CDR2 (germline): WSHSY, SAAADI. CDR3: CASTETGPYYGYTF. The CDR3 nucleotides read TGCGCCAGCACCGAGACAGGGCCTTACTATGGCTACACCTTC.

The chain carries TRBV18 and TRBJ1-2; D ambiguous. Trimming took 3 bases from V and 2 from J, leaving 16 bases between them. Germline CDR1 KGHSH, CDR2 LQKENI. The CDR3 covers 16 residues. CDR3 DNA sequence: TGTGCCAGCTCACCTCAACCCCCCGGGTCCAACTATGGCTACACCTTC. It translates to CASSPQPPGSNYGYTF.

The V call is TRBV27, the J call TRBJ1-1; D uncertain. Germline CDR1 is MNHEY and CDR2 is SMNVEV (reference sequence). The V gene lost 3 bases and the J gene lost 0 bases, with 11 bases spanning the gap. The CDR3 extends over 15 amino acids. The CDR3 nucleotides are TGTGCCAGCAGTTTGCAGTCCTTAATGAACACTGAAGCTTTCTTT. Translating gives CASSLQSLMNTEAFF.

V usage is TRBV19 and J usage is TRBJ2-7, with 11 bases that match TRBD1. Germline loops: CDR1 LNHDA, CDR2 SQIVND (reference sequence). This CDR3 has 14 amino acids. V was clipped by 5 bases and J by 3 bases; unmatched bases: 3. The CDR3 sequence: CASSPGTGGYEQYF. In DNA, the CDR3 is TGTGCCAGTAGTCCGGGGACAGGGGGCTACGAGCAGTACTTC.